Below, 13 T cell receptor beta chains from the same sample are listed, as sequenced in a study of blood T cell repertoires in COVID-19. The table came from immunoSEQ multiplex PCR; TCRdb's copy has only in-frame clones and leaves some out. The table has around 140,000 clones, approximately 87% seen once. Sequenced: PBMCs or T cells enriched from blood (not recorded which). The receptors here all came from a man in his fifties or sixties who had recovered from COVID-19.

This chain links TRBV19 with TRBJ2-1; maybe TRBD2 (6 bases). V was pared by 5 bases and J by 6 bases, with 14 bases between. In germline, CDR1 is LNHDA, CDR2 SQIVND (reference sequence). This CDR3 has 14 residues. CDR3 nucleotides: TGTGCCAGTAGTCTGGGACTCGGACTCAATGAGCAGTTCTTC. This translates into CASSLGLGLNEQFF. Based on the CDR3 plus reference TRBV19 and TRBJ2-1, the full variable domain is DGGITQSPKYLFRKEGQNVTLSCEQNLNHDAMYWYRQDPGQGLRLIYYSQIVNDFQKGDIAEGYSVSREKKESFPLTVTSAQKNPTAFYLCASSLGLGLNEQFFGPGTRLTVL.

J is TRBJ1-5 and V is TRBV2; the D is unclear. Per the germline V gene, CDR1 is SNHLY and CDR2 is FYNNEI. This CDR3 is built from 14 residues. V was pared by 3 bases and J by 4 bases, with 10 bases between. The DNA for the CDR3 is TGTGCCAGCAGTGAGTCGGGGAAAAATCAGCCCCAGCATTTT. This sequence encodes CASSESGKNQPQHF.

This rearrangement joins TRBV7-9 to TRBJ1-4, with no clear D. The CDR3 spans 11 residues. The V gene's germline CDR1 is SEHNR and CDR2 FQNEAQ (reference sequence). V shed 0 bases and J shed 13 bases, with 6 bases lying between them. DNA of the CDR3: TGTGCCAGCAGCTTAGCCGGAGGACTGTTTTTT. Its translation is CASSLAGGLFF.

The rearrangement uses TRBV19 and TRBJ1-2; D gene ambiguous. CDR3 size: 13 residues. The germline V and J ends were trimmed by 5 bases and 0 bases, with 7 bases remaining between them. Germline CDR1 LNHDA, CDR2 SQIVND (reference sequence). The CDR3 is CASSSATNYGYTF. CDR3 sequence (DNA): TGTGCCAGTAGTTCCGCGACTAACTATGGCTACACCTTC.

V usage is TRBV27 and J usage is TRBJ1-1; possible D gene TRBD1, 6 bases. The CDR3 has 13 amino acids. Germline V CDR1 and CDR2: MNHEY, SMNVEV (reference sequence). Trimming took off 3 bases at V and 8 bases at J, with 13 bases between the two ends. The CDR3 DNA is TGTGCCAGCAGTTTGGTGAGGGGGAGCGAAGCTTTCTTT. Amino acids: CASSLVRGSEAFF.

This chain links TRBV20-1 with TRBJ2-7; D gene ambiguous. Trimming took 5 bases from V and 6 from J, leaving 8 bases between them. Germline CDR1 and CDR2: DFQATT and SNEGSKA (reference sequence). This CDR3 contains 10 residues. The CDR3 DNA sequence: TGCAGTGCTGCCAGTGGCGAGCAGTACTTC. It encodes CSAASGEQYF.

This chain joins TRBV19 and TRBJ2-2; 9 bases line up with TRBD2. J lost 6 bases, V lost 4 bases, and 6 bases had no gene match. The CDR3 is made up of 15 amino acids. Germline assignment: CDR1 LNHDA and CDR2 SQIVND (reference sequence). The CDR3: CASSTGLAVPGELFF. The CDR3 DNA reads as TGTGCCAGTAGTACGGGACTAGCAGTACCCGGGGAGCTGTTTTTT. Using reference TRBV19 and TRBJ2-2 for the parts outside the CDR3, the full variable domain is DGGITQSPKYLFRKEGQNVTLSCEQNLNHDAMYWYRQDPGQGLRLIYYSQIVNDFQKGDIAEGYSVSREKKESFPLTVTSAQKNPTAFYLCASSTGLAVPGELFFGEGSRLTVL.

V is TRBV5-4 and J is TRBJ2-1, with 8 nucleotides matching TRBD1. J gave up 8 bases and V 5 bases, and 6 bases lay outside the gene matches. The CDR3 is made up of 13 amino acids. Looked up from germline, CDR1 is SGHNT and CDR2 is YYREEE (reference sequence). The CDR3, as DNA: TGTGCCAGCAGTAAGGACAGGGATCATGAGCAGTTCTTC. It encodes CASSKDRDHEQFF.

The CDR3 reads CASSPQAELSYNEQFF. The DNA for the CDR3 is TGTGCCAGCTCACCACAAGCGGAGCTTTCCTACAATGAGCAGTTCTTC. This chain connects TRBV18 to TRBJ2-1; perhaps TRBD2 as D (5 bases). CDR3 length: 16 residues. V lost 1 base and J 1 base, leaving 11 bases between the germline ends. Looked up from germline, CDR1 is KGHSH and CDR2 is LQKENI. Filled out from reference TRBV18 and TRBJ2-1, the complete variable domain reads NAGVMQNPRHLVRRRGQEARLRCSPMKGHSHVYWYRQLPEEGLKFMVYLQKENIIDESGMPKERFSAEFPKEGPSILRIQQVVRGDSAAYFCASSPQAELSYNEQFFGPGTRLTVL.

The chain couples TRBV6-5 to TRBJ1-4; tentative D call: TRBD1 (5 bases). This CDR3 region has 13 residues. Germline assignment: CDR1 MNHEY and CDR2 SVGAGI. The ends were cut back, 8 bases at V and 8 bases at J, with 15 bases in the middle. In DNA form, the CDR3 reads TGTGCCAGCGGGAGGGGAGTAGGGGAAAAACTGTTTTTT. This codes for CASGRGVGEKLFF.

This clone was counted once. The chain couples TRBV29-1 to TRBJ2-7; D is unclear. With 4 bases removed from V and 0 bases from J, the gap between germline ends came to 7 bases. The germline gives CDR1 SQVTM, CDR2 ANQGSEA. The CDR3 is 12 amino acids. The CDR3 loop reads CSVVFSSYEQYF. CDR3 DNA: TGCAGCGTTGTTTTCAGCTCCTACGAGCAGTACTTC.

The V call is TRBV18, the J call TRBJ1-2; 10 nucleotides agree with TRBD1. The CDR3 is 16 residues long. Germline V CDR1 and CDR2: KGHSH, LQKENI. J gave up 7 bases and V 2 bases, and 10 bases lay outside the gene matches. The CDR3 nucleotides are TGTGCCAGCTCACCAACACAGTCGACAGGGGGCTTTGGCTACACCTTC. This codes for CASSPTQSTGGFGYTF.

The chain joins TRBV28 to TRBJ1-5; perhaps TRBD1 as D (5 bases). V was shortened by 4 bases and J by 7 bases, with 17 bases between the two germline ends. CDR3 length: 15 residues. From germline, CDR1 is MDHEN and CDR2 SYDVKM. The CDR3 spells CASSSPIPGIQPQHF. The CDR3 DNA follows: TGTGCCAGCAGTTCGCCAATTCCAGGGATCCAGCCCCAGCATTTT. Based on the CDR3 plus reference TRBV28 and TRBJ1-5, the full variable domain is DVKVTQSSRYLVKRTGEKVFLECVQDMDHENMFWYRQDPGLGLRLIYFSYDVKMKEKGDIPEGYSVSREKKERFSLILESASTNQTSMYLCASSSPIPGIQPQHFGDGTRLSIL.